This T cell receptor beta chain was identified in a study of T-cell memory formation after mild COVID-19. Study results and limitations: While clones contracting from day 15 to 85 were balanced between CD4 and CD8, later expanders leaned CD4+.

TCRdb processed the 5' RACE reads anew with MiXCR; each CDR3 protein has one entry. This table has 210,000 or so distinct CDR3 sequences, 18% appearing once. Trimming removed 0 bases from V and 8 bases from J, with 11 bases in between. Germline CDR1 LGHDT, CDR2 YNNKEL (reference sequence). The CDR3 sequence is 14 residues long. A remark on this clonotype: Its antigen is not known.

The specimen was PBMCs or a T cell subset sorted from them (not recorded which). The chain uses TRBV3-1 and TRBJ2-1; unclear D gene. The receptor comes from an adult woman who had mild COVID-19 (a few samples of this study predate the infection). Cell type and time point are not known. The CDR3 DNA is TGTGCCAGCAGCCAAGATCACAGTTACCATGAGCAGTTCTTC. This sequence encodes CASSQDHSYHEQFF.